This T cell receptor beta chain was identified during a study of T cells and copy number aberrations in small-cell lung cancer (dated by TCRdb to 2020 to 2022). With respect to the entire study: TCR repertoire sequencing was paired with whole-exome sequencing of the same tumor regions to relate T cell metrics to mutations and copy number aberrations. Tumor TCR data were available for about 17 patients, and TCR data from both tumor and normal tissue were available for about 14 patients. Paper-wide results and their limitations: A small sample size, resulting from surgical resection being uncommon in small-cell lung cancer, limited the study, and the findings need validation. Every specimen was formalin-fixed paraffin-embedded tissue, a material known to introduce sequencing artifacts. Lower T-cell density, richness and clonality were observed in tumors than in adjacent lung tissue, although the difference in density was not significant.

The donors were limited-stage small-cell lung cancer patients whose surgical resection took place in Hangzhou, China, between about 2008 and 2021. All donors had upfront surgery without preoperative chemotherapy or radiotherapy, and none received immunotherapy before or after surgery. All 20 or so patients in the sequenced cohort were identified as smokers or heavy second-hand smokers. Adjacent normal lung was collected at least 2 cm from the tumor margin and was confirmed morphologically free of malignant cells by two pathologists. To characterize heterogeneity of the T cell repertoire, the study applied multi-region TCR-beta sequencing to resected limited-stage small-cell lung cancers and to tumor-adjacent lung tissue. Genomic DNA was extracted from FFPE tissue using the AllPrep DNA/RNA FFPE Kit (Qiagen). A note on this clone: Its cognate antigen has yet to be identified. No per-base quality is available; no much larger clone lies one base away.

TCR-beta CDR3 regions were amplified from genomic DNA with the immunoSEQ hsTCRB Kit using multiplexed V- and J-gene primers. Unique DNA barcodes were added in a second PCR, and samples were pooled together with a negative and a positive control. The pooled TCR-beta libraries were sequenced using a 150-cycle paired-end protocol on an Illumina MiSeq. As for the authors' bioinformatics: Raw sequencing data were processed by Adaptive Biotechnologies into a report with normalized, annotated TCR-beta repertoires. T-cell density was calculated by normalizing TCR-beta templates to usable DNA, with usable DNA estimated through amplification of housekeeping genes. Richness counted unique rearrangements, and clonality was defined as 1 minus Pielou's evenness. Imported from immuneACCESS, the table was reduced by TCRdb to in-frame sequences with V and J called. These copies leave out some clones; in studies compared against another copy, an unresolved V gene accounts for under half, and the cause of the remainder is not known. V and J calls and clone size come straight from that table; D and trimming were deduced from the DNA. The sample yields more than 1,500 clones; around four fifths were counted once. Of the sample, over 6% falls within the top ten clones.

The receptor's source is a man between 60 and 70 years old with small cell lung cancer. Material: normal tissue next to the tumor.

The CDR3 sequence is CASSLGEGGWGETQYF. At the DNA level, the sequence is TGTGCCAGCAGTTTGGGGGAGGGAGGGTGGGGAGAGACCCAGTACTTC. In this chain, TRBV28 is recombined with TRBJ2-5; 7 bases in the middle match TRBD2. Spanning cysteine to phenylalanine, the CDR3 consists of 16 amino acids. Only the CDR3 region is kept as DNA, spanning 48 bases read in frame from base 1. From a lookup of the germline V gene, CDR1 and CDR2 are MDHEN and SYDVKM. Trimmed from V: 3 bases; trimmed from J: 4 bases; junction bases lacking a gene match: 11.